This passage covers 13 T cell receptor beta chains from one sample sequenced in a study of memory CD4+ T cells and cytomegalovirus serostatus. Single viable CD3+CD4+CD8-CD45RO+ cells were sorted as the memory CD4+ T cells. Data came from immunoSEQ multiplex PCR; TCRdb stores just in-frame clones and leaves some out. The sample gives about 39,000 clones, 60% to 85% of which show up once; less than 0.85% is in the top ten. Input material: memory CD4+ T cells from blood. The source of these receptors is an adult in good health and CMV-seronegative.

V is TRBV6-5 and J is TRBJ2-1, with 13 positions matching TRBD2. The V gene end was trimmed by 7 bases and the J gene end by 9 bases; junction bases not matched to a gene: 3. In germline, CDR1 is MNHEY, CDR2 SVGAGI. The CDR3 sequence is 13 residues long. CDR3 residues: CASTLAGGLEQFF. The DNA for the CDR3 is TGTGCCAGCACACTAGCGGGGGGGCTTGAGCAGTTCTTC.

V gene TRBV5-8 combines with J gene TRBJ2-3, with 8 bases that match TRBD2. Trimming at V came to 4 bases and at J to 4 bases, leaving 8 bases not matched to a gene. CDR3 length equals 15 residues. CDR1 is SGHTS, CDR2 YDEGEE, per germline. The CDR3 loop is CASSLGLALADTQYF. For the CDR3, the DNA is TGTGCCAGCAGCCTAGGACTAGCCCTCGCAGATACGCAGTATTTT.

The count of this clone is one. The J gene is TRBJ2-7, the V gene TRBV25-1, with D perhaps matching TRBD2 (5 bases). V lost 2 bases, J lost 0 bases, and 11 bases lay in between. The germline V gene has CDR1 MGHDK and CDR2 SYGVNS. The length of the CDR3 is 15 residues. The DNA of the CDR3 is TGTGCCAGCAGTGAACAGGACGGGAACTCCTACGAGCAGTACTTC. Protein: CASSEQDGNSYEQYF.

CDR3 nucleotides: TGCGCCAGCAGCTTGGCCGGGGCAGGGGGCGAGACCCAGTACTTC. It codes for CASSLAGAGGETQYF. The rearrangement joins TRBV5-1 to TRBJ2-5, with 8 nucleotides matching TRBD1. J was trimmed by 5 bases and V by 0 bases; bases with no gene match: 6. Looked up from germline, CDR1 is SGHRS and CDR2 is YFSETQ. The CDR3 extends over 15 amino acids.

The rearrangement joins TRBV19 to TRBJ2-7, with 7 bases that match TRBD1. Germline V gene sequence: CDR1 LNHDA, CDR2 SQIVND (reference sequence). The CDR3 is 14 residues long. The trim removed 6 bases at V and 0 bases at J, leaving 5 bases unmatched. As DNA, the CDR3 is TGTGCCAGTAGCGACAGGGTTAGCTCCTACGAGCAGTACTTC. Translating it yields CASSDRVSSYEQYF.

This chain links TRBV18 with TRBJ1-6; D may be TRBD1 (5 bases). Trimming removed 3 bases from V and 8 bases from J, with 11 bases in between. Germline-derived CDR1 and CDR2 are KGHSH and LQKENI. This CDR3 contains 14 residues. CDR3: CASSPDTTHSPLHF. The CDR3 nucleotides read TGTGCCAGCTCACCGGACACGACTCATTCACCCCTCCACTTT.

The chain employs TRBV5-1 and TRBJ1-5; 7 bases map to TRBD1. The V gene's germline CDR1 is SGHRS and CDR2 YFSETQ. The CDR3 is 15 residues long. Trimming removed 5 bases from V and 7 bases from J; junction bases left unmatched: 12. The CDR3 is CASSFTGASGQPQHF. As DNA, the CDR3 is TGCGCCAGCAGTTTCACAGGGGCGTCAGGGCAGCCCCAGCATTTT.

This clone was detected only once. This chain joins TRBV7-6 and TRBJ2-3; D is ambiguous. Trimming removed 5 bases at V and 1 base at J, with 10 bases between. The length of the CDR3 is 14 residues. Per the germline V gene, CDR1 is SGHVS and CDR2 is FNYEAQ. DNA of the CDR3: TGTGCCAGCAGCCGGACGCGCGGCACAGATACGCAGTATTTT. This translates into CASSRTRGTDTQYF.

This sequence joins TRBV6-5 and TRBJ1-1; D is unclear. Germline lookup yields CDR1 MNHEY and CDR2 SVGAGI. V was clipped by 2 bases and J by 6 bases, with 10 bases between them. This CDR3 spans 13 amino acids. In nucleotides, the CDR3 is TGTGCCAGCAGTTACCGGCAGGCCCCTGAAGCTTTCTTT. It codes for CASSYRQAPEAFF.

In DNA, the CDR3 is TGTGCCAGCTCACCCCGGGGCTCCTACGAGCAGTACTTC. Translation gives CASSPRGSYEQYF. This rearrangement joins TRBV18 to TRBJ2-7; the D gene is possibly TRBD2 (5 bases). This CDR3 contains 13 residues. The V end lost 3 bases, the J end lost 0 bases, and 6 bases lay between the germline ends. Germline V gene data show CDR1 as KGHSH and CDR2 as LQKENI.

This chain joins TRBV5-1 and TRBJ2-7; TRBD2 might be the D (5 bases). This CDR3 spans 17 amino acids. The ends were cut back, 0 bases at V and 4 bases at J, with 20 bases in the middle. CDR1 and CDR2 from the germline V gene are SGHRS and YFSETQ. The CDR3: CASSLGNPWEPKYEQYF. CDR3 sequence (DNA): TGCGCCAGCAGCTTGGGGAATCCCTGGGAGCCCAAATACGAGCAGTACTTC.

The gene calls are TRBV30 and TRBJ1-2, with TRBD1 identical over 7 bases. Looked up from germline, CDR1 is GTSNPN and CDR2 is SVGIG (reference sequence). The CDR3 totals 13 residues. Losses at the gene ends were 3 bases for V and 4 bases for J; bases not matched to a gene: 5. CDR3 loop: CAWSEGGGYGYTF. In nucleotides, the CDR3 is TGTGCCTGGAGCGAAGGGGGCGGCTATGGCTACACCTTC.

This chain links TRBV19 with TRBJ1-4, with no clear D. Germline V gene data show CDR1 as LNHDA and CDR2 as SQIVND (reference sequence). V was shortened by 10 bases and J by 8 bases, with 11 bases between the two germline ends. The CDR3 is made up of 11 amino acids. In DNA, the CDR3 is TGTGCCACTTCGGTGGGAGAAAAACTGTTTTTT. Its translation is CATSVGEKLFF.